This T cell receptor beta chain came from a study of T cells in Graves' hyperthyroidism and ophthalmopathy. The wider study: Upon initial diagnosis and before any treatment, peripheral blood was collected.

Using RNA transcripts as the source, TCR beta CDR3 regions were amplified. TCR CDR3 underwent first-round RT-PCR with the HTBI primer set. Via MiXCR, TCRdb re-called the multiplex PCR reads, giving one row per CDR3 protein. The table has 250,000 to 300,000 distinct CDR3 sequences, roughly 18% seen once. Study outcomes and limitations: The model's output predicted ophthalmopathy at a median of around 7 months prior to onset.

Clinical symptoms, serum thyroxine and TRAb, thyroid ultrasound and orbital computed tomography together formed the diagnostic basis. This CDR3 is 15 amino acids long. CDR1 and CDR2 (germline): SGDLS, YYNGEE. V shed 4 bases and J 4 bases; nucleotides not matched to a gene: 9. On this clonotype: The antigen is unknown.

The V gene is TRBV9, the J gene TRBJ2-7; TRBD1 agrees at 9 bases. The sample consisted of blood. This receptor was identified in a man aged 45-60 years with Graves' ophthalmopathy. The CDR3 spells CASSLRGQGLYEQYF. The CDR3, as DNA: TGTGCCAGCAGCTTAAGGGGACAGGGTTTGTACGAGCAGTACTTC.